This TCR beta chain was recorded in a study of T cell repertoires in aging, cancer and after chemotherapy (dated by TCRdb to about 2019). About the full investigation: The donors fell into six age groups ranging from 30 or younger to 70 or older, and each group had at least three individuals. Roughly 9.6 million TCR reads were contained in the full dataset. Alongside under 100 healthy donors serving as a reference group, the cohort included some 220 cancer patients, of whom roughly 92 had hematological cancers and more than 110 had solid cancers. The study profiled peripheral blood TCR beta repertoires from healthy donors and cancer patients to examine immunoaging and T cell reconstitution after chemotherapy. Healthy donor control TCR repertoires were recorded over several months to years and showed clear clonal overlap across re-sampling.

Reading the germline V gene (reference sequence) gives CDR1 SGHNT and CDR2 YYREEE. The CDR3 runs 15 residues from the cysteine to the phenylalanine. Solely the CDR3 DNA is kept, with 45 bases framed from the first base. TCR beta rearrangements were amplified from genomic DNA extracted from peripheral blood rather than from sorted cells or RNA. The investigation overall reported the following: In both cancer cohorts, the median generation probability rose over the chemotherapy interval, which suggests that the repertoire was reconstituted through rebound thymic output. Compared with age-matched healthy donors, untreated patients with hematological or solid cancers had significantly lower TCR diversity and higher clonality in blood. It was noted by the authors that conclusions about immunological memory after chemotherapy cannot be drawn from the repertoire data. In healthy donors, the decline in TCR diversity with age was mainly explained by loss of richness, whereas in cancer patients loss of evenness was also found to contribute.

About this clonotype itself: It lacks a known antigen. Sequence at one end of the junction differs from germline and may be a read error.

Rearranged TRB sequences spanning V, D and J segments were amplified in a multiplex touch-down PCR with a mixed TRB-A/B primer pool. Two consecutive PCR reactions with Phusion HS II polymerase added Illumina adapters and sample indices to the amplicons. Amplicons were gel-purified using the NucleoSpin Gel and PCR Clean-up kit and were subsequently checked with Qubit and an Agilent 2100 Bioanalyzer. The libraries were sequenced on an Illumina MiSeq with 600-cycle, single-indexed, paired-end runs. The source study handled its data this way. MiXCR versions 2.12 and 3.0.5 were used to process TRB sequences. Each unique CDR3 nucleotide sequence was treated as one clone, and only productive sequences with two or more reads were kept. Shannon diversity, evenness, clonality (one minus evenness), and alpha-parameterized diversity profiles from alpha 0 to 5 were included as repertoire metrics. The IGoR algorithm was used to calculate generation probabilities for clones in the paired samples taken before and after chemotherapy. TCRdb reprocessed the public reads (quality trimming at Q25 with fastp, clone calling with MiXCR) and kept in-frame beta chains. Rows matching on CDR3 protein sequence are summarized as one entry with the most common DNA and genes. The V and J calls follow TCRdb's processing rather than the paper's. This sample is represented by about 11,000 distinct CDR3 sequences; 35% to 50% of them were singletons. The ten largest clones capture approximately 7.3% of the sample.

The TCR originated in a human donor in good health. Specimen: blood. The V and J segments used are TRBV5-4 and TRBJ2-7; 9 middle bases align to TRBD1. The DNA is as follows: TGTACCAGCAGCTTGTCCGGGACAGGGTCAGACGAGCAGTACTTC. This sequence encodes CTSSLSGTGSDEQYF. The CDR3 plus the reference TRBV5-4 and TRBJ2-7 genes for the other parts give the full variable domain: ETGVTQSPTHLIKTRGQQVTLRCSSQSGHNTVSWYQQALGQGPQFIFQYYREEENGRGNFPPRFSGLQFPNYSSELNVNALELDDSALYLCTSSLSGTGSDEQYFGPGTRLTVT.